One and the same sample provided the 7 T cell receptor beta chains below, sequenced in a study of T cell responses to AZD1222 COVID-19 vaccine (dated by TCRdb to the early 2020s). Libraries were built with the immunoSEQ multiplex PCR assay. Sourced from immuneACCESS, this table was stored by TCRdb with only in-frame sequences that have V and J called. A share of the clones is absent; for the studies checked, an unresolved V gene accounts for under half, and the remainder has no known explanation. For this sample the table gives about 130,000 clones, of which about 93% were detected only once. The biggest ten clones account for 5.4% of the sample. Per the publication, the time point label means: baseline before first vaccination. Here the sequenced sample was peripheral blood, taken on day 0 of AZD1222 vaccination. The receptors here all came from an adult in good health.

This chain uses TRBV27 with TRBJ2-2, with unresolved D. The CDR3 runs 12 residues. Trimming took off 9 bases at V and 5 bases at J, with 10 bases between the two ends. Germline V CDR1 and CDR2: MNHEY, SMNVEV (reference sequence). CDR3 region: CASNSLTGELFF. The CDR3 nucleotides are TGTGCCAGTAATAGCTTGACCGGGGAGCTGTTTTTT.

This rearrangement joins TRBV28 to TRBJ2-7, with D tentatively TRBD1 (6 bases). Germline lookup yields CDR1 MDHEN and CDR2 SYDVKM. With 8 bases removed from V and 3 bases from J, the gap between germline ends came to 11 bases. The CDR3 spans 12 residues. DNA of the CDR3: TGTGCCAGCGGAACAGGGCACTACGAGCAGTACTTC. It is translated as CASGTGHYEQYF.

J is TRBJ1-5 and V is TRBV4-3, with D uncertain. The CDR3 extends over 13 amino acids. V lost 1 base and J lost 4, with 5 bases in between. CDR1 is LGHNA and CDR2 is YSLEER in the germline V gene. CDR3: CASSQGLNQPQHF. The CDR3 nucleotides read TGCGCCAGCAGCCAAGGCTTAAATCAGCCCCAGCATTTT.

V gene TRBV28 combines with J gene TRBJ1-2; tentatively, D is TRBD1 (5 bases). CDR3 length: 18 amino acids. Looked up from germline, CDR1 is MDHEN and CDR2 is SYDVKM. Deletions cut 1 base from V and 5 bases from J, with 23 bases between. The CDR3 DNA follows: TGTGCCAGCAGTTTATTGGATCGAATACCGGGACCGAATTATGGCTACACCTTC. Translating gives CASSLLDRIPGPNYGYTF.

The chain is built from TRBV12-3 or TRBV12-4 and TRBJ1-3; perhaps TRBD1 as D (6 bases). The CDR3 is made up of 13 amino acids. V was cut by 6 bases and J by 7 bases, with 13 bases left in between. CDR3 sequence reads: CASRGAGENTIYF. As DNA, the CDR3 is TGTGCCAGCAGGGGGGCAGGGGAGAACACCATATATTTT.

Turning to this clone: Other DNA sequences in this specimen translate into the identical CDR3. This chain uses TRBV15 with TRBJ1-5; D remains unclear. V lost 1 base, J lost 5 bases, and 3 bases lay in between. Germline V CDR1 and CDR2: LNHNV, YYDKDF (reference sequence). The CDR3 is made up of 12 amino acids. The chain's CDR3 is CATSRADQPQHF. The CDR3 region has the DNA TGTGCCACCAGCAGAGCAGATCAGCCCCAGCATTTT.

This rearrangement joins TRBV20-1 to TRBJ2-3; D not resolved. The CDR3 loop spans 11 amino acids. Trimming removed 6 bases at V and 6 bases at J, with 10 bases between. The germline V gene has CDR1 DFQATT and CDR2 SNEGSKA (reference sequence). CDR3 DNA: TGCAGTGCACGGACCGGGGATACGCAGTATTTT. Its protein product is CSARTGDTQYF.